The 23 T cell receptor beta chains below all came from one sample that was sequenced in a study of cytotoxic CD8 clonotypes in ibrutinib-treated CLL. TCRdb's copy holds only in-frame clones and misses some; the assay was immunoSEQ multiplex PCR. The table has 58,000 or so clones, roughly 59% seen once. This sample comprised PBMCs, obtained after 12 months of ibrutinib treatment. The source of these receptors is a human donor with chronic lymphocytic leukemia.

V and J are TRBV19 and TRBJ2-7, with TRBD2 matching 9 bases. Germline CDR1 is LNHDA and CDR2 is SQIVND (reference sequence). The V and J ends lost 6 bases and 5 bases, in that order; junction bases with no gene match: 2. This CDR3 region has 12 residues. CDR3 protein: CASSRTSDEQYF. The CDR3 DNA reads as TGTGCCAGTAGCCGGACTAGCGACGAGCAGTACTTC. The whole variable domain, filled in from reference TRBV19 and TRBJ2-7, reads DGGITQSPKYLFRKEGQNVTLSCEQNLNHDAMYWYRQDPGQGLRLIYYSQIVNDFQKGDIAEGYSVSREKKESFPLTVTSAQKNPTAFYLCASSRTSDEQYFGPGTRLTVT.

The CDR3 loop is CASSLGWRNQPQHF. Here the CDR3 DNA reads TGTGCCAGTAGTTTGGGCTGGCGCAATCAGCCCCAGCATTTT. This chain connects TRBV19 to TRBJ1-5; D is unresolved. The V gene's germline CDR1 is LNHDA and CDR2 SQIVND (reference sequence). This CDR3 has 14 amino acids. The V end lost 5 bases, the J end lost 2 bases, and 10 bases lay between the germline ends.

On this clone: This may be a read error: a much more frequent sequence differs by one nucleotide. The chain combines TRBV13 with TRBJ2-5; D is unclear. The germline CDR1 and CDR2 sequences are PRHDT and FYEKMQ (reference sequence). This CDR3 region has 12 residues. V was cut by 0 bases and J by 5 bases, with 4 bases left in between. CDR3 loop: CASSLGMETQYF. The CDR3 region has the DNA TGTGCCAGCAGCTTAGGGATGGAGACCCAGTACTTC.

Of note for this clone: A much larger clone differs from this one at a single base, so this may be a read error. V and J are TRBV27 and TRBJ1-3; D unresolved. The V gene's germline CDR1 is MNHEY and CDR2 SMNVEV (reference sequence). There are 11 residues in the CDR3. With 4 bases removed from V and 4 bases from J, the gap between germline ends came to 2 bases. The CDR3 is CASSSGNTIYF. The DNA of the CDR3 is TGTGCCAGCAGTTCCGGAAACACCATATATTTT.

This clone showed up just once. This chain connects TRBV28 to TRBJ2-3; D possibly corresponds to TRBD1 (6 bases). The CDR3 is 13 residues long. Germline V lookup: CDR1 MDHEN, CDR2 SYDVKM. V lost 6 bases to trimming and J lost 0 bases, with 7 bases between them. Written as DNA, the CDR3 is TGTGCCAGCAGGGACAGTAGCACAGATACGCAGTATTTT. It codes for CASRDSSTDTQYF.

This chain connects TRBV11-2 to TRBJ1-1; D is unclear. CDR3 length equals 17 residues. V was trimmed by 5 bases and J by 0 bases, leaving 19 bases between them. From germline, CDR1 is SGHAT and CDR2 FQNNGV. The CDR3 loop reads CASSLLTPYPMNTEAFF. The CDR3 DNA reads TGTGCCAGCAGCCTACTGACCCCCTACCCCATGAACACTGAAGCTTTCTTT.

The J gene is TRBJ2-7, the V gene TRBV29-1; D not certain. The CDR3 consists of 13 residues. Per germline, CDR1 SQVTM and CDR2 ANQGSEA. The CDR3 region is CSAAPGEAYEQYF. The CDR3 coding sequence is TGCAGTGCCGCCCCAGGTGAAGCCTACGAGCAGTACTTC.

This clone was recorded at least ten times. The gene calls are TRBV6-6 and TRBJ2-7; D remains unclear. Trimming took 5 bases from V and 6 from J, leaving 17 bases between them. The CDR3 is 14 amino acids. Germline lookup yields CDR1 MNHNY and CDR2 SVGAGI (reference sequence). The CDR3 is CASSKAPDRGEQYF. As DNA, the CDR3 is TGTGCCAGCAGTAAAGCCCCCGACCGCGGCGAGCAGTACTTC.

This CDR3 is CASSFTSGAGGETQYF. DNA of the CDR3: TGTGCCAGCAGCTTTACGTCGGGGGCCGGGGGAGAGACCCAGTACTTC. The rearrangement joins TRBV11-2 to TRBJ2-5; D may be TRBD1 or TRBD2 (6 bases each). This CDR3 is 16 amino acids long. With 3 bases removed from V and 4 bases from J, the gap between germline ends came to 18 bases. The germline gives CDR1 SGHAT, CDR2 FQNNGV.

This rearrangement joins TRBV5-4 to TRBJ2-3; perhaps TRBD2 as D (6 bases). The CDR3 has 17 amino acids. V lost 4 bases and J lost 4, with 22 bases in between. Germline loops: CDR1 SGHNT, CDR2 YYREEE (reference sequence). The CDR3 DNA sequence: TGTGCCAGCAGCCCTAAAAGAGGACGGACTATGGCAGATACGCAGTATTTT. Its translation is CASSPKRGRTMADTQYF.

This clone appeared a few times. The genes are TRBV27 and TRBJ1-2, with a possible D match to TRBD1 (5 bases). Germline CDR1 reads MNHEY; CDR2 reads SMNVEV (reference sequence). V gave up 3 bases and J gave up 0 bases, with 8 bases separating them. The CDR3 extends over 14 amino acids. Written as DNA, the CDR3 is TGTGCCAGCAGTTTGGTGGGGCCTAACTATGGCTACACCTTC. Translation gives CASSLVGPNYGYTF.

The chain employs TRBV7-7 and TRBJ2-1, with unresolved D. The V end was cut by 1 base, the J end by 5 bases, with 6 bases between. The CDR3 covers 13 residues. Germline V gives CDR1 SSHAT, CDR2 FNYEAQ (reference sequence). The CDR3: CASSLEPDNEQFF. In DNA form, the CDR3 reads TGTGCCAGCAGCTTAGAGCCGGACAATGAGCAGTTCTTC.

The genes are TRBV5-1 and TRBJ1-1; D gene unclear. The V end was cut by 4 bases, the J end by 1 base, with 8 bases between. The CDR3 runs 13 residues. Germline V gene data show CDR1 as SGHRS and CDR2 as YFSETQ. CDR3 region: CASSTTPNTEAFF. Written as DNA, the CDR3 is TGCGCCAGCAGCACGACACCGAACACTGAAGCTTTCTTT.

This clone is a singleton in its sample. The V gene is TRBV6-4, the J gene TRBJ2-2; D remains ambiguous. This CDR3 has 14 amino acids. Trimming removed 4 bases at V and 1 base at J, with 7 bases between. Per the germline V gene, CDR1 is MRHNA and CDR2 is SNTAGT. The DNA of the CDR3 is TGTGCCAGCAGTGTATCCCAGAACACCGGGGAGCTGTTTTTT. It is translated as CASSVSQNTGELFF.

The rearrangement links TRBV13 to TRBJ1-1; no clear D gene. The CDR3 length is 12 residues. Between the trimmed V and J ends, which lost 5 bases and 8 bases, there was a span of 12 bases. The germline V gene encodes CDR1 PRHDT and CDR2 FYEKMQ (reference sequence). CDR3 bases: TGTGCCAGCAGCGATCACCGGCCCGAAGCTTTCTTT. Its protein product is CASSDHRPEAFF.

The chain uses TRBV18 and TRBJ2-7; D is undetermined. The CDR3 sequence is 14 residues long. The V end lost 3 bases, the J end lost 2 bases, and 11 bases lay between the germline ends. The germline V gene encodes CDR1 KGHSH and CDR2 LQKENI. The CDR3 DNA follows: TGTGCCAGCTCACCGAGAGGAATGACCTACGAGCAGTACTTC. Its protein is CASSPRGMTYEQYF.

V and J are TRBV7-2 and TRBJ2-7, with TRBD2 matching 10 bases. Germline assignment: CDR1 SGHTA and CDR2 FQGNSA. V shed 2 bases and J 3 bases; nucleotides not matched to a gene: 10. The CDR3 has 17 amino acids. Written as DNA, the CDR3 is TGTGCCAGCAGCTTAAGACCTCTAGCGGGAGATGACTACGAGCAGTACTTC. It yields the protein CASSLRPLAGDDYEQYF.

This chain joins TRBV10-1 and TRBJ1-5; D might be TRBD1 (5 bases). Germline values: CDR1 WNHNN, CDR2 SYGVQD (reference sequence). The length of the CDR3 is 15 residues. V dropped 9 bases and J dropped 1 base, with 16 bases sitting between them. The CDR3 here is CARMGLRDSNQPQHF. The CDR3 region has the DNA TGCGCCAGGATGGGACTCCGGGACAGCAATCAGCCCCAGCATTTT.

The V call is TRBV28, the J call TRBJ1-2, with 8 bases that match TRBD1. Germline CDR1 reads MDHEN; CDR2 reads SYDVKM. The length of the CDR3 is 14 residues. The ends lost 2 bases at V and 3 bases at J; junction bases unmatched: 2. The CDR3 loop reads CASSLPGGDYGYTF. In DNA form, the CDR3 reads TGTGCCAGCAGTTTACCAGGGGGCGACTATGGCTACACCTTC.

The sample holds a few counts of this clone. V gene TRBV6-1 combines with J gene TRBJ1-5; D remains unclear. V was cut by 6 bases and J by 0 bases, with 6 bases left in between. The CDR3 has 13 amino acids. Looked up from germline, CDR1 is MNHNS and CDR2 is SASEGT. The CDR3 DNA reads TGTGCCAGCAGCTTTAATAGCAATCAGCCCCAGCATTTT. Translating it yields CASSFNSNQPQHF.

The chain is built from TRBV27 and TRBJ2-1, with D possibly matching TRBD1 (6 bases). CDR1 MNHEY and CDR2 SMNVEV come from the germline V gene (reference sequence). Trimming took 4 bases from V and 7 from J, leaving 11 bases between them. The CDR3 has 13 residues. The CDR3 spells CASSSPQGNEQFF. DNA of the CDR3: TGTGCCAGCAGTTCACCACAGGGAAATGAGCAGTTCTTC.

The chain has TRBV30 and TRBJ1-4; D remains ambiguous. The CDR3 covers 12 residues. The V gene lost 4 bases and the J gene lost 8 bases, with 11 bases spanning the gap. The germline gives CDR1 GTSNPN, CDR2 SVGIG (reference sequence). CDR3 nucleotides: TGTGCCTGGAAGGAGGGTTGGGAAAAACTGTTTTTT. Residues: CAWKEGWEKLFF.

The V call is TRBV7-9, the J call TRBJ2-5, with 9 bases lining up with TRBD1. Per germline, CDR1 SEHNR and CDR2 FQNEAQ (reference sequence). J gave up 0 bases and V 5 bases, and 1 base lay outside the gene matches. This CDR3 region has 14 residues. The CDR3 DNA reads TGTGCCAGCAGCGGGGACAGGGACCAAGAGACCCAGTACTTC. It codes for CASSGDRDQETQYF.